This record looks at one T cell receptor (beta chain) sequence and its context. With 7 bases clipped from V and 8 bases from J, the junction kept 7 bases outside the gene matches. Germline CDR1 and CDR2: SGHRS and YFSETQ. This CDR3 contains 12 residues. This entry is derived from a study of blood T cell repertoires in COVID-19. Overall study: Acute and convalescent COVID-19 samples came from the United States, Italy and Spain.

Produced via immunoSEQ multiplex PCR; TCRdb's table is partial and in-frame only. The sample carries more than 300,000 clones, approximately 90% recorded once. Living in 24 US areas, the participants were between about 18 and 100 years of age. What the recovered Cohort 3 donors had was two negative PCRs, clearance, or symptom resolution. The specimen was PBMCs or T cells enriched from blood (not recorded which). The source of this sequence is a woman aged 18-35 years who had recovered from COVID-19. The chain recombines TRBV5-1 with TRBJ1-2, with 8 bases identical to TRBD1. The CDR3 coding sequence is TGCGCCAGCTCACGGACAGGGACCGGCTACACCTTC. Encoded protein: CASSRTGTGYTF.